This passage covers 7 T cell receptor beta chains from one sample sequenced in a study of blood T cells in healthy people across ages. Using a J-beta primer mix together with a sample-barcoded 5' primer, a second PCR was run for roughly 6 to 12 cycles. From the 5' RACE reads, TCRdb called clonotypes with MiXCR, one entry per CDR3 protein. This table holds hundreds of thousands of distinct CDR3 sequences, around 48% found once. Sequenced sample: blood. The receptors come from a woman aged 60-75 years in good health.

The chain uses TRBV24-1 and TRBJ2-2; a possible D gene is TRBD1 (6 bases). This CDR3 has 18 residues. Trimming took 0 bases from V and 3 from J, leaving 16 bases between them. In germline, CDR1 is KGHDR, CDR2 SFDVKD. CDR3: CATSDLYPDSSDTGELFF. The DNA of the CDR3 is TGTGCCACCAGTGATTTGTACCCGGACAGTTCGGACACCGGGGAGCTGTTTTTT.

The sample holds a few counts of this clonotype. The rearrangement links TRBV27 to TRBJ2-3; D is possibly TRBD1 (5 bases). Germline assignment: CDR1 MNHEY and CDR2 SMNVEV (reference sequence). CDR3 length equals 13 residues. V was shortened by 3 bases and J by 5 bases, with 9 bases between the two germline ends. The CDR3 loop is CASSFLQGDTQYF. The DNA of the CDR3 is TGTGCCAGCAGTTTCCTGCAGGGAGATACGCAGTATTTT.

This clonotype was seen a single time. This chain links TRBV12-3 or TRBV12-4 with TRBJ2-4; D is possibly TRBD1 or TRBD2 (5 bases each). Trimming took 0 bases from V and 13 from J, leaving 16 bases between them. This CDR3 region has 14 residues. The CDR3 reads CASSLARGVVEQYF. Written as DNA, the CDR3 is TGTGCCAGCAGTTTAGCGAGAGGGGTGGTGGAGCAGTACTTC.

This clonotype has only a few counts. V and J are TRBV7-9 and TRBJ2-4, with D possibly TRBD1 on 5 matching bases. The tail of the sequence fits TRBJ2-5 better, so the J call may be wrong. The CDR3 sequence is 16 residues long. The germline V gene has CDR1 SEHNR and CDR2 FQNEAQ (reference sequence). CDR3 nucleotide sequence: TGTGCCAGCAGCTTACTCCAGGGTCGAGTCTACGAGACCCAGTACTTC. Encoded protein: CASSLLQGRVYETQYF.

The chain carries TRBV4-3 and TRBJ1-5, with D hard to call. This CDR3 has 16 amino acids. Germline V gene sequence: CDR1 LGHNA, CDR2 YSLEER. Trimming took 1 base from V and 5 from J, leaving 15 bases between them. The CDR3 loop reads CASSQGSAILDQPQHF. In DNA form, the CDR3 reads TGCGCCAGCAGCCAAGGAAGCGCGATTCTTGATCAGCCCCAGCATTTT.

The rearrangement joins TRBV5-1 to TRBJ2-7; D may be TRBD1 or TRBD2 (5 bases each). The ends were cut back, 5 bases at V and 7 bases at J, with 22 bases in the middle. There are 15 residues in the CDR3. Germline CDR1 is SGHRS and CDR2 is YFSETQ. The DNA of the CDR3 is TGCGCCAGCAGTCGGGACCCAAGCTCCTACAATGAGCAGTACTTC. Encoded protein: CASSRDPSSYNEQYF.

The chain combines TRBV20-1 with TRBJ2-6; D not certain. In germline, CDR1 is DFQATT, CDR2 SNEGSKA (reference sequence). Trimming pared 3 bases from V and 3 bases from J, leaving 0 bases between. The CDR3 consists of 11 residues. The CDR3 nucleotides read TGCAGTGCTAGTGGGGCCAACGTCCTGACTTTC. It specifies CSASGANVLTF.